This T cell receptor (beta chain) was observed in a study of blood T cell repertoires in COVID-19. Study-level information: In each case, the material was cDNA or gDNA derived from T cells, B-cell-depleted T cells, or PBMCs.

There are 15 residues in the CDR3. V was pared by 7 bases and J by 1 base, with 8 bases of the junction left unmatched. Per germline, CDR1 LNHDA and CDR2 SQIVND (reference sequence). Original processing methods: Using reference gene primer amplification, nucleated cell counts were estimated. The repertoire was sequenced with immunoSEQ multiplex PCR; TCRdb's copy has only in-frame clones and lacks some. The V and J calls and clone size were taken over from that table, and D and trimming were inferred from the DNA. The sample lists 250,000 to 350,000 clones, about 90% seen once, with roughly 6.5% in the top ten.

The clonotype was recovered from a man aged 18 to 30 who had recovered from COVID-19. The sample taken for sequencing was peripheral blood. This chain connects TRBV19 to TRBJ1-1, with TRBD1 identical over 8 bases. In DNA form, the CDR3 reads TGTGCCAGTATGTCGGACAGGGTAGAGAACACTGAAGCTTTCTTT. Residues: CASMSDRVENTEAFF.